This T cell receptor beta chain was observed in a study of regulatory T cells in long-lasting Graves disease. Deletions cut 4 bases from V and 9 bases from J, with 14 bases between. Germline V gives CDR1 WSHSY, CDR2 SAAADI. The CDR3 runs 13 residues. This clonotype was found many times. The target antigen is unknown. Study results and limitations: Thyroid tissue was not sampled; only peripheral blood was.

Libraries of TCR beta came from iRepertoire HTBI primers plus Arm-PCR of CDR3 regions. Via MiXCR, TCRdb re-called the multiplex PCR reads, giving one row per CDR3 protein. This sample carries about 380,000 distinct CDR3 sequences, 15% to 18% of them seen once, and the ten largest clones take about a fifth. The time point denotes: newly diagnosed GD, antithyroid drugs for less than 3 months. The TCR library was made from RNA extracted from PBMCs. The chain employs TRBV10-2 and TRBJ2-3, with a tentative D call TRBD1 (5 bases). The sample here was peripheral blood mononuclear cells (PBMCs), taken at new diagnosis, from a patient treated with antithyroid drugs. This TCR came from a female donor with Graves disease. CDR3 DNA sequence: TGCGCCAGCAGTGGCGACAGCCTGTCAACGCAGTATTTT. As protein: CASSGDSLSTQYF.